This T cell receptor beta chain was identified during a study of cytomegalovirus exposure and HLA in healthy donors. Regarding the study as a whole: High sensitivity and specificity were reportedly achieved when the classifier diagnosed cytomegalovirus status. TCR beta V- and J-gene trimming, according to a later analysis, was linked to a missense DCLRE1C variant. Accurate prediction of most subjects' HLA-A and HLA-B alleles from TCR beta sequences was reported.

Both 60 Vbeta primers and 13 Jbeta primers went into the PCR. Using immunoSEQ multiplex PCR, the repertoire was profiled, and TCRdb retains in-frame clones only, with some absent. The sample lists about 190,000 clones, around four fifths occurring once. In the case of this clone: Its antigen is not known.

The CDR3 totals 15 residues. V shed 5 bases, J shed 3 bases, and the junction held 8 bases outside the gene matches. Germline CDR1 is MNHNS and CDR2 is SASEGT. This TCR came from a woman in her 50s in good health and CMV-seropositive. Sequencing was performed on PBMCs. This chain joins TRBV6-1 and TRBJ1-1; 8 bases match TRBD1. In DNA, the CDR3 is TGTGCCAGCAGTTCCATTACAGGGGGAGACACTGAAGCTTTCTTT. Its protein product is CASSSITGGDTEAFF.